This TCR beta chain is from a study of OX40 agonist ivuxolimab in advanced cancers. Clones were sequenced by immunoSEQ multiplex PCR, and TCRdb holds only the in-frame ones, with some missing. Of about 52,000 clones detected, 94% appear once; the ten largest clones hold roughly 12%. Germline V gives CDR1 LGHNA, CDR2 YSLEER. There are 16 residues in the CDR3. The junction had 10 bases not matched to a gene; V was cut back by 3 bases and J by 5 bases. Sample: CD4+ or CD8+ T cells sorted from blood, taken in a trial of the OX40 agonist ivuxolimab. This TCR derives from an adult with an advanced solid tumor such as melanoma, head and neck, liver or kidney cancer. The chain couples TRBV4-3 to TRBJ2-7; 10 bases map to TRBD2. DNA for the CDR3: TGCGCCAGCAGCCACGAATTAGCGGGAGGACGGAACGAGCAGTACTTC. It is translated as CASSHELAGGRNEQYF.